The T cell receptor (beta chain) described here comes from a study of T cells in tumors after PD-1 blockade. The assay was immunoSEQ multiplex PCR, and TCRdb's table has in-frame clones only and misses some. The sample holds 10,000 to 15,000 clones; less than 65% are singletons and the top ten take around 17%. This TCR was sampled from a human donor with basal cell carcinoma. The sample in question was tumor tissue, obtained before anti-PD-1 treatment.

The CDR3 DNA is TGTGCCAGCAGCGCGGGGACAGGCTTATCCGGAGGCTACACCTTC. Translation gives CASSAGTGLSGGYTF. J is TRBJ1-2 and V is TRBV7-2; TRBD1 aligns across 8 bases. The germline gives CDR1 SGHTA, CDR2 FQGNSA. The CDR3 runs to 15 residues. V lost 5 bases to trimming and J lost 8 bases; unmatched junction nucleotides: 13.